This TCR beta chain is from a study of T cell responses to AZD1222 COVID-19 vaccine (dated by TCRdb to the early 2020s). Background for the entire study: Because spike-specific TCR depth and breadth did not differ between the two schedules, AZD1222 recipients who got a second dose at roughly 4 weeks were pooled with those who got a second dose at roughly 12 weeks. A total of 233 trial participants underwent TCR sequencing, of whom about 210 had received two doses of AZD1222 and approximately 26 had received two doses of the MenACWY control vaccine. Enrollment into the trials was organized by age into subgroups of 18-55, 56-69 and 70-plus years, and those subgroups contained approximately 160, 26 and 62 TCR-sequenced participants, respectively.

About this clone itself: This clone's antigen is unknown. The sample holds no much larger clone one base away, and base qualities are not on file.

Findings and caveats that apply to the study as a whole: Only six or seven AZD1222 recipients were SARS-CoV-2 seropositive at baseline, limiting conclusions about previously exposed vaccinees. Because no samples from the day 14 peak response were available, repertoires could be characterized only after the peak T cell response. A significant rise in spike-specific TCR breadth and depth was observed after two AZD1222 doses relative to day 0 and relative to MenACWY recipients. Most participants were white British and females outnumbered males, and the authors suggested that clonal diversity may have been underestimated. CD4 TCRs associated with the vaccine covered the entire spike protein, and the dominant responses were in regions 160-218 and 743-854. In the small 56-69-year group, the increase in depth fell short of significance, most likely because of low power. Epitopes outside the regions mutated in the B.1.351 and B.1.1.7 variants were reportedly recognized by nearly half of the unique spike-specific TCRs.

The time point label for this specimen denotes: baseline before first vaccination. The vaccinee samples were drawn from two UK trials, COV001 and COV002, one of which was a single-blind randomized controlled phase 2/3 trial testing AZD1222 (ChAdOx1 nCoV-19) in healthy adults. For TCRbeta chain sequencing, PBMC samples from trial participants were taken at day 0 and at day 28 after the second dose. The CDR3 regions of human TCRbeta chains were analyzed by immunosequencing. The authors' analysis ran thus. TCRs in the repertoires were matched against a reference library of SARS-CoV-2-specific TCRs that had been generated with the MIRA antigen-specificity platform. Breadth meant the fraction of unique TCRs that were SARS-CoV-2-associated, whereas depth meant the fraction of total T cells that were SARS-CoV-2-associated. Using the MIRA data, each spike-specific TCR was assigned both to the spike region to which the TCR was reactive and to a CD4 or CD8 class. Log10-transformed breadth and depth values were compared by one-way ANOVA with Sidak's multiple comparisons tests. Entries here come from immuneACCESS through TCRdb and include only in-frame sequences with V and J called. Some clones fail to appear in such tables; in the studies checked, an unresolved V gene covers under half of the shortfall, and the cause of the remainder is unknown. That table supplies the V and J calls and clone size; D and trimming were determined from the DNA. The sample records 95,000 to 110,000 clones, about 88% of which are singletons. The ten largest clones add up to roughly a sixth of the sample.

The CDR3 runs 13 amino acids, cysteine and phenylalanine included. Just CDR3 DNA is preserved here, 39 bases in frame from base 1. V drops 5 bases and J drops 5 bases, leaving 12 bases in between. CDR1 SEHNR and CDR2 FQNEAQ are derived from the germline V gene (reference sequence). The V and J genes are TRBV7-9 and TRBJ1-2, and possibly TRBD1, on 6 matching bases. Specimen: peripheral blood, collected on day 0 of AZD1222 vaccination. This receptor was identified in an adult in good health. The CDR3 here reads CASSPRQVYGYTF. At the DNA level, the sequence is TGTGCCAGCAGCCCACGACAGGTTTATGGCTACACCTTC.